Below, 26 T cell receptor beta chains from the same sample are listed, as sequenced in a study of CD4 and CD8 cells across lung adenocarcinoma regions. TCRdb re-derived calls from the PCR reads in MiXCR, one entry per CDR3 protein. The profile shows approximately 4,200 distinct CDR3 sequences, 52% of them singletons. Material for sequencing was CD4+ T cells from the center of a lung tumor. These receptors originate from a female donor with lung adenocarcinoma. The CD4 and CD8 labels of this study may be unreliable.

This chain joins TRBV3-1 and TRBJ1-6, with TRBD1 matching over 8 bases. V shed 4 bases, J shed 7 bases, and the junction held 9 bases outside the gene matches. Germline CDR1 and CDR2: LGHDT and YNNKEL (reference sequence). The CDR3 runs 16 residues. The CDR3 DNA sequence: TGTGCCAGCAGCCGAGGTCGACAGGGGACAAATTCACCCCTCCACTTT. Amino acid sequence: CASSRGRQGTNSPLHF.

This clonotype rates as medium-sized. The chain recombines TRBV10-1 with TRBJ2-2; possible D gene TRBD1, 6 bases. This CDR3 is 13 amino acids long. The V gene's germline CDR1 is WNHNN and CDR2 SYGVQD (reference sequence). Trimming pared 5 bases from V and 7 bases from J, leaving 11 bases between. The DNA for the CDR3 is TGCGCCAGCAGTCCTCGACAGGTCGGGGAGCTGTTTTTT. Protein product: CASSPRQVGELFF.

This chain connects TRBV5-1 to TRBJ1-1, with D unresolved. The CDR3 has 18 amino acids. The V gene lost 7 bases and the J gene lost 0 bases, with 25 bases spanning the gap. Per germline, CDR1 SGHRS and CDR2 YFSETQ. The DNA of the CDR3 is TGCGCCAGCCGTCTTCGGGTTAGTACGGGGAATCTGAACACTGAAGCTTTCTTT. Translated, it gives CASRLRVSTGNLNTEAFF.

CDR3 coding DNA: TGTGCGTGTACAGGGGACGGGGGACGTGCCAAAAACACCCAGTACTTC. It codes for CACTGDGGRAKNTQYF. The V gene is TRBV27, the J gene TRBJ2-4, with D tentatively TRBD1 (7 bases). Per the germline V gene, CDR1 is MNHEY and CDR2 is SMNVEV (reference sequence). The CDR3 consists of 16 residues.

The rearrangement links TRBV7-6 to TRBJ1-5; tentatively, D is TRBD1 (6 bases). Germline V gene data show CDR1 as SGHVS and CDR2 as FNYEAQ. The CDR3 contains 14 residues. The V end was cut by 5 bases, the J end by 3 bases, with 11 bases between. The CDR3 loop reads CASSLSGHNQPQHF. CDR3 nucleotide sequence: TGTGCCAGCAGCCTTTCGGGACACAATCAGCCCCAGCATTTT.

The V and J genes are TRBV6-5 and TRBJ2-2; no reliable D call. The V end was cut by 2 bases, the J end by 0 bases, with 10 bases between. The CDR3 spans 16 residues. The V gene's germline CDR1 is MNHEY and CDR2 SVGAGI. In nucleotides, the CDR3 is TGTGCCAGCAGTTACGGGGTGGTCACGAACACCGGGGAGCTGTTTTTT. Protein product: CASSYGVVTNTGELFF.

The gene calls are TRBV6-1 and TRBJ2-3, with 9 bases that match TRBD2. With V trimmed by 5 bases and J by 0 bases, 12 bases remained unmatched. The germline gives CDR1 MNHNS, CDR2 SASEGT. The CDR3 has 18 amino acids. CDR3 coding DNA: TGTGCCAGCAGTAAGGGGTGGGCTAGCGGGGCAAGCACAGATACGCAGTATTTT. This encodes CASSKGWASGASTDTQYF.

By its share, this clonotype is medium-sized. The gene calls are TRBV7-2 and TRBJ2-1; the D gene is possibly TRBD2 (6 bases). The CDR3 covers 18 residues. The V end lost 3 bases, the J end lost 0 bases, and 18 bases lay between the germline ends. Germline CDR1 reads SGHTA; CDR2 reads FQGNSA. The CDR3 region has the DNA TGTGCCAGCAGCTTGAGACACCGAGGGAGGAGCTCCTACAATGAGCAGTTCTTC. The encoded protein is CASSLRHRGRSSYNEQFF.

The genes are TRBV6-1 and TRBJ2-7; 8 nucleotides agree with TRBD2. The V and J ends lost 2 bases and 0 bases, in that order; junction bases with no gene match: 3. Germline V gene sequence: CDR1 MNHNS, CDR2 SASEGT. The CDR3 spans 15 residues. The CDR3 loop is CASSESGGSSYEQYF. The CDR3 DNA reads TGTGCCAGCAGTGAATCGGGAGGGAGCTCCTACGAGCAGTACTTC.

The V and J genes are TRBV4-1 and TRBJ1-3; no reliable D call. Germline V gives CDR1 MGHRA, CDR2 YSYEKL. The CDR3 contains 15 residues. The V end was cut by 0 bases, the J end by 0 bases, with 6 bases between. CDR3 nucleotides: TGCGCCAGCAGCCAAGACGGTTCCTCTGGAAACACCATATATTTT. It is translated as CASSQDGSSGNTIYF.

V gene TRBV4-1 combines with J gene TRBJ2-5, with 7 bases lining up with TRBD1. V was clipped by 4 bases and J by 2 bases; unmatched bases: 10. This CDR3 comprises 16 residues. CDR1 MGHRA and CDR2 YSYEKL come from the germline V gene. The CDR3 DNA reads as TGCGCCAGCAGCCCTACAGACCGGGACAGACAAGAGACCCAGTACTTC. As protein: CASSPTDRDRQETQYF.

Judged by abundance, this clonotype is medium-sized. The CDR3 nucleotides read TGTGCCAGCAGTTGGGGCCTGGAGACCCAGTACTTC. Protein: CASSWGLETQYF. The chain joins TRBV25-1 to TRBJ2-5; the D gene is possibly TRBD1 (5 bases). V was cut by 5 bases and J by 5 bases, with 9 bases left in between. Germline V lookup: CDR1 MGHDK, CDR2 SYGVNS. This CDR3 region has 12 residues. Using reference TRBV25-1 and TRBJ2-5 for the parts outside the CDR3, the full variable domain is EADIYQTPRYLVIGTGKKITLECSQTMGHDKMYWYQQDPGMELHLIHYSYGVNSTEKGDLSSESTVSRIRTEHFPLTLESARPSHTSQYLCASSWGLETQYFGPGTRLLVL.

This clonotype is deemed medium-sized. This chain uses TRBV6-1 with TRBJ1-1; no reliable D call. In germline, CDR1 is MNHNS, CDR2 SASEGT. V was clipped by 7 bases and J by 0 bases, with 9 bases between them. The CDR3 runs 13 residues. The CDR3 DNA follows: TGTGCCAGCATAGAGAGGGTGAACACTGAAGCTTTCTTT. It encodes CASIERVNTEAFF.

Judged by abundance, this clonotype is medium-sized (0.01 to 0.1%). The chain couples TRBV6-1 to TRBJ2-3, with D unresolved. The CDR3 sequence is 15 residues long. The V end lost 6 bases, the J end lost 2 bases, and 15 bases lay between the germline ends. Looked up from germline, CDR1 is MNHNS and CDR2 is SASEGT. The CDR3 sequence: CASSVQSLHTDTQYF. Written as DNA, the CDR3 is TGTGCCAGCAGCGTACAATCCTTACACACAGATACGCAGTATTTT.

The genes are TRBV28 and TRBJ2-3; TRBD1 is a possible D gene (6 bases). The length of the CDR3 is 14 residues. V was clipped by 8 bases and J by 2 bases, with 14 bases between them. Germline V gene data show CDR1 as MDHEN and CDR2 as SYDVKM. The CDR3 nucleotides are TGTGCCAGCTCGACCAGGGGAAACACAGATACGCAGTATTTT. Translated: CASSTRGNTDTQYF.

This clonotype is medium-sized in the sample. The genes are TRBV11-3 and TRBJ2-3; D call uncertain. The CDR3 runs 12 residues. Between the trimmed V and J ends, which lost 8 bases and 4 bases, there was a span of 10 bases. CDR1 is SGHNT, CDR2 YENEEA, per germline. CDR3 sequence (DNA): TGTGCCAGCTCACGGGTCCCAGATACGCAGTATTTT. It encodes CASSRVPDTQYF. Variable domain in full (rest from reference TRBV11-3 and TRBJ2-3): EAGVVQSPRYKIIEKKQPVAFWCNPISGHNTLYWYLQNLGQGPELLIRYENEEAVDDSQLPKDRFSAERLKGVDSTLKIQPAELGDSAVYLCASSRVPDTQYFGPGTRLTVL.

In this sample, this clonotype is large (0.1 to 1%). This CDR3 is CATRAMGRSYEQFF. In nucleotides, the CDR3 is TGTGCCACCAGGGCCATGGGTCGGAGCTATGAGCAGTTCTTC. The J gene is TRBJ2-1, the V gene TRBV28; a weak D match, TRBD1 (5 bases). Trimming took 10 bases from V and 8 from J, leaving 21 bases between them. This CDR3 is built from 14 residues. From germline, CDR1 is MDHEN and CDR2 SYDVKM.

By share of the sample, this clonotype is medium-sized. The CDR3 reads CASSFAGTSGIVNEQYF. CDR3 nucleotides: TGTGCCAGCAGCTTTGCCGGGACTAGCGGGATCGTTAATGAGCAGTACTTC. The J gene is TRBJ2-1, the V gene TRBV7-2; TRBD2 aligns across 13 bases. The tail of the sequence fits TRBJ2-7 better, so the J call may be wrong. The CDR3 loop spans 17 amino acids. Germline assignment: CDR1 SGHTA and CDR2 FQGNSA.

By frequency in the sample, this clonotype is large. The chain couples TRBV7-2 to TRBJ2-3; D may be TRBD1 (5 bases). The CDR3 is 14 amino acids. V dropped 5 bases and J dropped 0 bases, with 9 bases sitting between them. Germline V gene sequence: CDR1 SGHTA, CDR2 FQGNSA. CDR3: CASSARASTDTQYF. Written as DNA, the CDR3 is TGTGCCAGCAGCGCCAGGGCCAGCACAGATACGCAGTATTTT.

The J gene is TRBJ2-6, the V gene TRBV6-1; a possible D gene is TRBD2 (7 bases). From germline, CDR1 is MNHNS and CDR2 SASEGT. The CDR3 totals 18 residues. V was cut by 7 bases and J by 18 bases, with 37 bases left in between. This chain's CDR3 is CASILVRAGFSGAYEQTF. The CDR3, as DNA: TGTGCCAGCATCCTCGTCCGAGCGGGGTTCTCGGGGGCCTACGAGCAGACTTTC.

The chain has TRBV12-3 or TRBV12-4 and TRBJ2-1; 9 nucleotides line up with TRBD1. The J call is in doubt because the DNA end fits TRBJ2-7 better. The CDR3 totals 14 residues. The CDR3 nucleotides read TGTGCCAGCAGTTTACGACAGGGGGCCTACGAGCAGTACTTC. It codes for CASSLRQGAYEQYF.

The CDR3 region is CASNKGREDEQFF. The DNA of the CDR3 is TGTGCCAGCAACAAGGGGCGGGAGGATGAGCAGTTCTTC. The gene calls are TRBV7-2 and TRBJ2-1; 8 nucleotides match TRBD2. Unmatched junction bases numbered 7, after V lost 7 bases and J lost 8 bases. Germline values: CDR1 SGHTA, CDR2 FQGNSA. The CDR3 contains 13 residues.

Of note for this clonotype: Compared with germline, one end of the junction differs, possibly owing to a read error. The V gene is TRBV27, the J gene TRBJ2-5, with D perhaps assigned TRBD1 or TRBD2 (5 bases each). This CDR3 contains 14 residues. In germline, CDR1 is MNHEY, CDR2 SMNVEV (reference sequence). The chain's CDR3 is CAGGRGGGPETQYF. CDR3 DNA: TGTGCGGGCGGCCGGGGCGGCGGCCCAGAGACCCAGTATTTC.

V usage is TRBV6-1 and J usage is TRBJ2-5, with unresolved D. The germline gives CDR1 MNHNS, CDR2 SASEGT. The CDR3 is 13 amino acids. Trimming took 6 bases from V and 10 from J, leaving 18 bases between them. The CDR3 sequence: CASSSPAPIIQYF. In nucleotides, the CDR3 is TGTGCCAGCAGCTCCCCCGCTCCTATTATCCAGTACTTC.

The chain joins TRBV6-1 to TRBJ2-1; the match to TRBD2 covers 12 bases. The CDR3 covers 18 residues. The ends lost 2 bases at V and 5 bases at J; junction bases unmatched: 10. Germline-derived CDR1 and CDR2 are MNHNS and SASEGT. CDR3 in DNA: TGTGCCAGCAGTGAATGGCTAGCGGGAGGGCCCGCAAACAATGAGCAGTTCTTC. Translating gives CASSEWLAGGPANNEQFF.

This clonotype was seen only a few times. This chain joins TRBV20-1 and TRBJ2-1; weak D call: TRBD2 (6 bases). V was trimmed by 1 base and J by 0 bases, leaving 16 bases between them. The CDR3 is made up of 17 amino acids. The germline CDR1 and CDR2 sequences are DFQATT and SNEGSKA (reference sequence). The CDR3 bases are TGCAGTGCTAGAGCCCCCATGGCGGGGAGCTCCTACAATGAGCAGTTCTTC. It encodes CSARAPMAGSSYNEQFF.